What follows are 12 T cell receptor beta chains derived from one specimen sequenced in a study of cytomegalovirus exposure and HLA in healthy donors. Some clones are missing from TCRdb's copy, which holds only in-frame ones; the method was immunoSEQ multiplex PCR. Of roughly 60,000 clones in the sample, about 92% were seen once. Sequencing used PBMCs. The receptors originated from a woman aged 18-29 years in good health and CMV-seronegative.

The table lists this clone with a count of one. The chain recombines TRBV19 with TRBJ1-4, with unresolved D. This CDR3 contains 17 residues. V lost 6 bases to trimming and J lost 0 bases, with 17 bases between them. Germline V gives CDR1 LNHDA, CDR2 SQIVND (reference sequence). The CDR3 loop reads CASSRGLLPTTNEKLFF. The DNA for the CDR3 is TGTGCCAGTAGCAGAGGATTACTCCCCACAACTAATGAAAAACTGTTTTTT.

The rearrangement links TRBV4-1 to TRBJ1-1; D may be TRBD1 (5 bases). This CDR3 is built from 17 residues. V gave up 2 bases and J gave up 1 base, with 17 bases separating them. Per germline, CDR1 MGHRA and CDR2 YSYEKL. CDR3 nucleotide sequence: TGCGCCAGCAGCCAAAGGCCGGGGAGGGGCGGGAACACTGAAGCTTTCTTT. This encodes CASSQRPGRGGNTEAFF.

The chain employs TRBV28 and TRBJ1-3, with a tentative D call TRBD1 (5 bases). Germline V gene sequence: CDR1 MDHEN, CDR2 SYDVKM. The CDR3 is 16 amino acids. The V end lost 4 bases, the J end lost 7 bases, and 20 bases lay between the germline ends. The CDR3 region has the DNA TGTGCCAGCAGTTCACCGGACAATTTGGGAGGCAACACCATATATTTT. Its protein product is CASSSPDNLGGNTIYF.

CDR3 sequence: CASSYTTGQGYGYTF. The CDR3 nucleotides are TGTGCCAGCAGTTACACCACGGGACAGGGATATGGCTACACCTTC. The rearrangement joins TRBV6-6 to TRBJ1-2; 9 bases align to TRBD1. V lost 2 bases, J lost 5 bases, and 6 bases stayed unmatched. The V gene's germline CDR1 is MNHNY and CDR2 SVGAGI (reference sequence). This CDR3 contains 15 residues.

V and J are TRBV6-1 and TRBJ2-7; D is undetermined. Trimming left V 4 bases short and J 7 bases short, with 8 bases between. From germline, CDR1 is MNHNS and CDR2 SASEGT. The CDR3 has 11 residues. The CDR3 DNA follows: TGTGCCAGCAGTGCGCCGGGTGAGCAGTACTTC. Translation: CASSAPGEQYF.

The rearrangement joins TRBV7-2 to TRBJ2-7; tentatively, D is TRBD1 (5 bases). V was cut by 5 bases and J by 0 bases, with 14 bases left in between. The CDR3 runs to 15 residues. Germline CDR1 is SGHTA and CDR2 is FQGNSA. The CDR3 coding sequence is TGTGCCAGCAGCCCTGGACATTCGAGCTCCTACGAGCAGTACTTC. It codes for CASSPGHSSSYEQYF.

The J gene is TRBJ2-1, the V gene TRBV6-5, with D perhaps TRBD1 (6 bases). The V gene lost 6 bases and the J gene lost 4 bases, with 10 bases spanning the gap. The CDR3 has 13 amino acids. CDR1 and CDR2 from the germline V gene are MNHEY and SVGAGI. CDR3 nucleotides: TGTGCCAGCAGCTCCGGACAGTACAATGAGCAGTTCTTC. This encodes CASSSGQYNEQFF.

This chain connects TRBV5-1 to TRBJ1-2; 9 bases map to TRBD1. The CDR3 contains 16 residues. J lost 3 bases, V lost 3 bases, and 9 bases had no gene match. Germline V gene lookup returns CDR1 SGHRS and CDR2 YFSETQ. The CDR3 loop reads CASSWTGVNSHYGYTF. As DNA, the CDR3 is TGCGCCAGCAGCTGGACAGGGGTAAATAGTCACTATGGCTACACCTTC. Combining the CDR3 with reference TRBV5-1 and TRBJ1-2 gives the whole variable domain KAGVTQTPRYLIKTRGQQVTLSCSPISGHRSVSWYQQTPGQGLQFLFEYFSETQRNKGNFPGRFSGRQFSNSRSEMNVSTLELGDSALYLCASSWTGVNSHYGYTFGSGTRLTVV.

This clone was recorded once. The gene calls are TRBV4-1 and TRBJ1-1, with a tentative D call TRBD1 (5 bases). V was clipped by 3 bases and J by 5 bases, with 16 bases between them. Germline V gives CDR1 MGHRA, CDR2 YSYEKL. This CDR3 contains 15 residues. CDR3 coding DNA: TGCGCCAGCAGCCAGGGGGAGCGGGGCAGGACTGAAGCTTTCTTT. Its protein product is CASSQGERGRTEAFF.

The gene calls are TRBV28 and TRBJ2-5; 9 nucleotides align to TRBD2. Germline-derived CDR1 and CDR2 are MDHEN and SYDVKM. The CDR3 contains 16 residues. The J segment lost 5 bases and the V segment lost 2 bases, leaving 9 bases of the junction unmatched. CDR3 residues: CASSLVRGGIDETQYF. Written as DNA, the CDR3 is TGTGCCAGCAGTTTAGTGCGGGGGGGAATCGACGAGACCCAGTACTTC.

The chain joins TRBV30 to TRBJ2-3; D perhaps matches TRBD1 (6 bases). V dropped 4 bases and J dropped 0 bases, with 14 bases sitting between them. CDR1 GTSNPN and CDR2 SVGIG come from the germline V gene (reference sequence). This CDR3 has 15 amino acids. The CDR3 DNA follows: TGTGCCTGGACCGCGACAGGAGATAGCACAGATACGCAGTATTTT. Encoded protein: CAWTATGDSTDTQYF.

CDR3 protein: CASSIGTSGTYEQYF. DNA for the CDR3: TGTGCCAGTAGTATTGGGACTAGCGGGACCTACGAGCAGTACTTC. The chain joins TRBV19 to TRBJ2-7; 13 nucleotides line up with TRBD2. The V and J ends lost 3 bases and 2 bases, in that order; junction bases with no gene match: 1. This CDR3 is 15 amino acids long. Germline V lookup: CDR1 LNHDA, CDR2 SQIVND (reference sequence).